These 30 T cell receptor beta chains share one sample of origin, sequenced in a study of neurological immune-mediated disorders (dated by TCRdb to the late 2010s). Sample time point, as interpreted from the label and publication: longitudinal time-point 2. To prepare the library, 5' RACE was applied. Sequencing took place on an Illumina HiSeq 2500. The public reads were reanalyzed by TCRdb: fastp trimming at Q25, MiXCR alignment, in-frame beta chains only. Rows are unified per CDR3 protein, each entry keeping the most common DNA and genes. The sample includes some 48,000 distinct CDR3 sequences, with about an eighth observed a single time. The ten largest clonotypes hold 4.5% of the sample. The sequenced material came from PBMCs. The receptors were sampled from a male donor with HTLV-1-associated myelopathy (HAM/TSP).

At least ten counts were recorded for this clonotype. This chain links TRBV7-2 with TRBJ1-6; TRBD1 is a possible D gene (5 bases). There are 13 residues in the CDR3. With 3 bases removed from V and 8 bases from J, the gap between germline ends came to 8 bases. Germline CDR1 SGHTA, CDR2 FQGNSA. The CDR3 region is CASSLGVDSPLHF. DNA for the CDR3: TGTGCCAGCAGCTTGGGGGTGGATTCACCCCTCCACTTT.

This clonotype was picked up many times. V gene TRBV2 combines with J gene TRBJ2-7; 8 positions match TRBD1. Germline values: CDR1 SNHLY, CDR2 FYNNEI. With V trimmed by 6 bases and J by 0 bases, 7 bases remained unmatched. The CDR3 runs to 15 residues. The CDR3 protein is CASSGTGTISYEQYF. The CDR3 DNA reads TGTGCCAGCAGCGGGACAGGAACCATCTCCTACGAGCAGTACTTC.

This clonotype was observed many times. The CDR3 here is CASIGTGFNEQYF. Written as DNA, the CDR3 is TGCGCCAGCATAGGGACAGGGTTCAACGAGCAGTACTTC. The V gene is TRBV5-1, the J gene TRBJ2-7; the match to TRBD1 covers 9 bases. V gave up 6 bases and J gave up 5 bases; unmatched junction bases: 6. Germline CDR1 is SGHRS and CDR2 is YFSETQ. The CDR3 is 13 residues long.

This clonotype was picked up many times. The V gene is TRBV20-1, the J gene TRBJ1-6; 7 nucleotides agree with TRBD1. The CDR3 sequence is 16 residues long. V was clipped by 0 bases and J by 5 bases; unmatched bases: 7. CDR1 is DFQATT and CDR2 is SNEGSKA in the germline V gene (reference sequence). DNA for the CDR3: TGCAGTGCTAGAGAGACAGGGCAGGTGGATAATTCACCCCTCCACTTT. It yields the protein CSARETGQVDNSPLHF.

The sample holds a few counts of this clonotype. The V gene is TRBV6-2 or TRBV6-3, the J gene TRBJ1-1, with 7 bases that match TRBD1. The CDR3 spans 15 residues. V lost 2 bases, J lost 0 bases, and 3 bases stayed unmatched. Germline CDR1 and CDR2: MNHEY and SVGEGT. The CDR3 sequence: CASSYPGGVNTEAFF. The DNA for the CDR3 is TGTGCCAGCAGTTACCCAGGGGGGGTGAACACTGAAGCTTTCTTT.

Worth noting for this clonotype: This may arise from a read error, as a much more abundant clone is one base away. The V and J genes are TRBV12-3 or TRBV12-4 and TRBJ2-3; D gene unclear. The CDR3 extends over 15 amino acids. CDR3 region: CASGLNRRRTDTQYF. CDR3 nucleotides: TGTGCCAGCGGTTTAAACCGTAGGCGGACAGATACGCAGTATTTT.

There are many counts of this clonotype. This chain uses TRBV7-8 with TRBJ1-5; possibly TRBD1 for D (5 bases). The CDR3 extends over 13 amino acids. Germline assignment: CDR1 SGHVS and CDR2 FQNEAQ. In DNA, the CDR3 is TGTGCAACCGGGGGGATCGGCAATCAGCCCCAGCATTTT. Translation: CATGGIGNQPQHF.

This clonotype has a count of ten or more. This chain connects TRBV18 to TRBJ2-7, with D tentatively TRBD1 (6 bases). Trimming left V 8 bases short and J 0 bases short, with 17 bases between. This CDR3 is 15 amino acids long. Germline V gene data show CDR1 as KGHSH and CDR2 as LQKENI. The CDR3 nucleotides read TGTGCCAGCCAGTACCAGGGGCCGAGCTCCTACGAGCAGTACTTC. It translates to CASQYQGPSSYEQYF.

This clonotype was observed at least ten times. CDR3 residues: CASSLGSAVGGNTIYF. In DNA, the CDR3 is TGTGCCAGCAGCTTAGGTTCAGCCGTAGGAGGAAACACCATATATTTT. This chain uses TRBV7-2 with TRBJ1-3; D unclear. CDR1 is SGHTA and CDR2 is FQGNSA in the germline V gene. The CDR3 spans 16 residues. V was clipped by 1 base and J by 4 bases, with 14 bases between them.

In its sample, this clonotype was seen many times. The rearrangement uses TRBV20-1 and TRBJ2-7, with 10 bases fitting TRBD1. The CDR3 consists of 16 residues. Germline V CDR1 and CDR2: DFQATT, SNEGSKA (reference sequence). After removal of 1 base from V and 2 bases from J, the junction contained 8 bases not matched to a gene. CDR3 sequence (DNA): TGCAGTGCTAGAGGAGAAACCGGGACAGGGGCCTACGAGCAGTACTTC. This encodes CSARGETGTGAYEQYF.

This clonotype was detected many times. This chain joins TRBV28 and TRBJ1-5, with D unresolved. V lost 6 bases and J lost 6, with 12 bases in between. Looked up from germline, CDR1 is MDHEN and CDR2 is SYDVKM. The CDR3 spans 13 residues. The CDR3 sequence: CASRPAGTQPQHF. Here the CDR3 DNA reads TGTGCCAGCAGGCCAGCGGGAACTCAGCCCCAGCATTTT.

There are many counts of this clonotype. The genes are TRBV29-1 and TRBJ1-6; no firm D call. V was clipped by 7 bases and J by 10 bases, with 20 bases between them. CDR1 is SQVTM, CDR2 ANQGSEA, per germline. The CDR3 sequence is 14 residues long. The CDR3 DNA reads TGCAGCGCTCAAGTGGGAGGCGGAGGGTCACCCCTCCACTTT. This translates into CSAQVGGGGSPLHF.

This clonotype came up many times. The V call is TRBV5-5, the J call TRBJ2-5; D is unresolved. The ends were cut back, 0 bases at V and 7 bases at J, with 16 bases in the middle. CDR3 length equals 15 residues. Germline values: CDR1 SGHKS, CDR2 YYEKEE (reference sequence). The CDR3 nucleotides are TGTGCCAGCAGCTTGGTATCCCCCATAGGCGCGACCCAGTACTTC. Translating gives CASSLVSPIGATQYF.

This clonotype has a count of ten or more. The chain's CDR3 is CASSWSGLNTEAFF. The CDR3 DNA reads as TGTGCCAGCAGTTGGTCAGGGTTGAACACTGAAGCTTTCTTT. This chain links TRBV7-2 with TRBJ1-1, with D perhaps matching TRBD1 (5 bases). This CDR3 is 14 amino acids long. Trimming stripped 6 bases from V and 0 bases from J, with 11 bases between. The germline CDR1 and CDR2 sequences are SGHTA and FQGNSA.

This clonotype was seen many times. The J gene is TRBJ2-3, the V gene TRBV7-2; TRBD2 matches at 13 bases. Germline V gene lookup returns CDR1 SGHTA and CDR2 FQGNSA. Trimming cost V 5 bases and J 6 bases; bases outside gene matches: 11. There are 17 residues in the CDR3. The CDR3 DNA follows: TGTGCCAGCAGCAGGGGCTCGACTAGCGGGGGGAGGGATACGCAGTATTTT. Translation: CASSRGSTSGGRDTQYF.

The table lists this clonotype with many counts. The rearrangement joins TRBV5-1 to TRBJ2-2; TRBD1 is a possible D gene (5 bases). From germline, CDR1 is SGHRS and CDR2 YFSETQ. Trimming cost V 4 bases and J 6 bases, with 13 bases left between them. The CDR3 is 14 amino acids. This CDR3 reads CASSRLQGAGELFF. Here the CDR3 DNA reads TGCGCCAGCAGCCGCCTTCAAGGGGCCGGGGAGCTGTTTTTT.

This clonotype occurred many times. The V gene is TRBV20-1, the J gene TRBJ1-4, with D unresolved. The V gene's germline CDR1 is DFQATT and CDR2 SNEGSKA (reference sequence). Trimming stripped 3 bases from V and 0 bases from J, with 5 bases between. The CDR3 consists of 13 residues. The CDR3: CSARGSTNEKLFF. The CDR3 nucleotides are TGCAGTGCTAGGGGGTCAACTAATGAAAAACTGTTTTTT.

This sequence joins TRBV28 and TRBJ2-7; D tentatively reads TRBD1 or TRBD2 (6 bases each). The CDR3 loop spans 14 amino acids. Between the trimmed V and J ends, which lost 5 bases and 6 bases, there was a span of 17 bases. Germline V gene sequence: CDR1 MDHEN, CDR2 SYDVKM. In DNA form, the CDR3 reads TGTGCCAGCAGTGGCGGGGTGGGGGGCCGCGAGCAGTACTTC. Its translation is CASSGGVGGREQYF.

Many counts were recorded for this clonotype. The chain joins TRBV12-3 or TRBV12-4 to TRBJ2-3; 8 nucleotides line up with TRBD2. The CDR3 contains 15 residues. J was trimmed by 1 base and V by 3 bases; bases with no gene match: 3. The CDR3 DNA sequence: TGTGCCAGCAGTTTCGGGGGGGCCGGCACAGATACGCAGTATTTT. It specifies CASSFGGAGTDTQYF.

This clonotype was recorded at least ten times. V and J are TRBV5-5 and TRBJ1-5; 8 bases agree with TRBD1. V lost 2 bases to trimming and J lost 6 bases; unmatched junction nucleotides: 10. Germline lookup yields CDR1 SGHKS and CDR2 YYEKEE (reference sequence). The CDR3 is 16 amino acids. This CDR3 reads CASSLLPGTGGQPQHF. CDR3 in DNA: TGTGCCAGCAGCTTACTACCCGGGACAGGTGGTCAGCCCCAGCATTTT.

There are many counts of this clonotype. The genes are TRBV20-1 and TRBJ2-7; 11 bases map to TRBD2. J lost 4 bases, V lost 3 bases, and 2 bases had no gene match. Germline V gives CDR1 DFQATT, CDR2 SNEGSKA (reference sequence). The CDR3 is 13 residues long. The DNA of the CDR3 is TGCAGTGCTAGGAGACTAGCGGGGTACGAGCAGTACTTC. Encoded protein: CSARRLAGYEQYF.

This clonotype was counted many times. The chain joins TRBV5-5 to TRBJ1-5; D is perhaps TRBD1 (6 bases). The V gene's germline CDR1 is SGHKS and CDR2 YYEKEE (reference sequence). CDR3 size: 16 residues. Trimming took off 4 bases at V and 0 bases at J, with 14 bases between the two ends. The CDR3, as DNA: TGTGCCAGCAGCCACAACACAGGGAGTAGCAATCAGCCCCAGCATTTT. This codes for CASSHNTGSSNQPQHF.

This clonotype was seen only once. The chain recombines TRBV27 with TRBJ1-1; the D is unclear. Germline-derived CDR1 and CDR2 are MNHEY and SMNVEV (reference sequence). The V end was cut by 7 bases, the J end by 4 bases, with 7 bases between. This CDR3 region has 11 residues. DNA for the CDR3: TGTGCCAGCATTGAGGGCACTGAAGCTTTCTTT. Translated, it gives CASIEGTEAFF.

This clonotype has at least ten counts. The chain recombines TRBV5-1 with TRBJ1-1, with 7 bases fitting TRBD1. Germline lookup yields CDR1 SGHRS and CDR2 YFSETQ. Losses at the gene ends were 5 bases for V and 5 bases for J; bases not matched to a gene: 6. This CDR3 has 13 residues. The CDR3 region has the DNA TGCGCCAGCAGGACACAGGGGTCTACTGAAGCTTTCTTT. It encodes CASRTQGSTEAFF.

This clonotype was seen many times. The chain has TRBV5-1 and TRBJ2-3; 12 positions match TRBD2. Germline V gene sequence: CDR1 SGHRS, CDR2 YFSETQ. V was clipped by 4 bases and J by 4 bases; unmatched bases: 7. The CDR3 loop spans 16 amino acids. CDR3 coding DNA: TGCGCCAGCAGCCTAGCGGGGGGGCTTCGGGCAGATACGCAGTATTTT. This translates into CASSLAGGLRADTQYF.

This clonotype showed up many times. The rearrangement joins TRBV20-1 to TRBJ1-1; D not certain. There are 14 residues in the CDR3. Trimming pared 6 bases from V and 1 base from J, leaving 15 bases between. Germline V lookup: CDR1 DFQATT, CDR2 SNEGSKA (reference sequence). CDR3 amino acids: CSAPRGVGNTEAFF. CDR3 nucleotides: TGCAGTGCCCCCCGAGGCGTGGGGAACACTGAAGCTTTCTTT.

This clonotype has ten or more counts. CDR3 DNA sequence: TGCGCCAGCAGCCCACACAGGGGTAGCGAAAAACTGTTTTTT. Translated: CASSPHRGSEKLFF. This chain connects TRBV5-1 to TRBJ1-4; 7 bases line up with TRBD1. The CDR3 consists of 14 residues. The germline gives CDR1 SGHRS, CDR2 YFSETQ. J was trimmed by 8 bases and V by 4 bases; bases with no gene match: 8.

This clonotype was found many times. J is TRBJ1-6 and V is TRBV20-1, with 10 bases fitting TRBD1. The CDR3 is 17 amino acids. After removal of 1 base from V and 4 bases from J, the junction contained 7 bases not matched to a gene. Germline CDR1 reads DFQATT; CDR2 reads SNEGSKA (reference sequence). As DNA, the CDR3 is TGCAGTGCTAGAGGGGACAGGGGTAGGGTATATAATTCACCCCTCCACTTT. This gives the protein CSARGDRGRVYNSPLHF.

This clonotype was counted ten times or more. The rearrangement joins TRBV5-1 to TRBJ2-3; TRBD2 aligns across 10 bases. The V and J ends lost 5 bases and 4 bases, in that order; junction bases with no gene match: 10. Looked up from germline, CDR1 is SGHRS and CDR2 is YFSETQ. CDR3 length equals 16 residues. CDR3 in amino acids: CASRKAGGLSADTQYF. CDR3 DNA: TGCGCCAGCAGAAAAGCGGGGGGGCTGAGCGCAGATACGCAGTATTTT.

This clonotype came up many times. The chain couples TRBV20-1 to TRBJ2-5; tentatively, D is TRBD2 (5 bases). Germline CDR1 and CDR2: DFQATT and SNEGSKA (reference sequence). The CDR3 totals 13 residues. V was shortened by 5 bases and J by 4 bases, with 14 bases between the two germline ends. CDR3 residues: CSAPDRGRETQYF. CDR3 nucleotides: TGCAGTGCTCCAGATCGGGGTAGAGAGACCCAGTACTTC.